The 27 T cell receptor beta chains presented below share a single source sample, sequenced in a study of spatial heterogeneity in lung cancer. TCRdb reprocessed the 5' RACE reads via MiXCR and lists one record per CDR3 protein. Of just under 95,000 distinct CDR3 sequences in the sample, approximately 12% were seen once. Indicated time point: sample taken at primary tumor resection. The sequencing here drew on PBMCs, taken at surgery. The receptor source for this set is a male donor with early-stage non-small cell lung cancer.

The gene calls are TRBV2 and TRBJ2-3, with 7 nucleotides matching TRBD1. J gave up 5 bases and V 6 bases, and 5 bases lay outside the gene matches. CDR3 length equals 13 residues. CDR1 is SNHLY, CDR2 FYNNEI, per germline. The CDR3 reads CASRGDRLDTQYF. DNA of the CDR3: TGTGCCAGCAGAGGGGACAGACTAGATACGCAGTATTTT.

At least ten counts were recorded for this clonotype. The rearrangement links TRBV7-2 to TRBJ2-1; D may be TRBD1 or TRBD2 (6 bases each). CDR1 is SGHTA and CDR2 is FQGNSA in the germline V gene. This CDR3 contains 13 residues. Between the trimmed V and J ends, which lost 5 bases and 8 bases, there was a span of 13 bases. Written as DNA, the CDR3 is TGTGCCAGCAGCCCTTCCGGGGGCGATGAGCAGTTCTTC. Protein product: CASSPSGGDEQFF.

This clonotype was counted a few times. CDR3 in DNA: TGTGCCAGCAGCTTAGACAGAATTATGGGCAATCAGCCCCAGCATTTT. Protein: CASSLDRIMGNQPQHF. This chain joins TRBV7-2 and TRBJ1-5; D gene uncertain. Germline V gene sequence: CDR1 SGHTA, CDR2 FQGNSA. This CDR3 is 16 amino acids long. Between the trimmed V and J ends, which lost 1 base and 2 bases, there was a span of 12 bases.

The genes are TRBV5-1 and TRBJ2-5; 11 bases align to TRBD2. With V trimmed by 3 bases and J by 2 bases, 3 bases remained unmatched. Germline assignment: CDR1 SGHRS and CDR2 YFSETQ. The CDR3 spans 15 residues. CDR3 bases: TGCGCCAGCAGCTCGACTAGCGGGGTACAAGAGACCCAGTACTTC. Translation gives CASSSTSGVQETQYF.

The chain couples TRBV10-3 to TRBJ2-3; D gene uncertain. Germline V gene sequence: CDR1 ENHRY, CDR2 SYGVKD. The V gene lost 0 bases and the J gene lost 6 bases, with 4 bases spanning the gap. The CDR3 runs 12 residues. The CDR3 sequence is CAISESADTQYF. CDR3 sequence (DNA): TGTGCCATCAGTGAGTCAGCCGATACGCAGTATTTT.

This clonotype was seen a handful of times. This sequence joins TRBV20-1 and TRBJ2-1, with TRBD1 identical over 9 bases. V was clipped by 7 bases and J by 4 bases; unmatched bases: 14. Germline V lookup: CDR1 DFQATT, CDR2 SNEGSKA (reference sequence). The length of the CDR3 is 16 residues. CDR3 region: CSVQIRTGERYNEQFF. DNA of the CDR3: TGCAGTGTCCAGATCAGGACAGGGGAAAGGTACAATGAGCAGTTCTTC.

This clonotype was observed many times. This sequence joins TRBV2 and TRBJ2-7, with 9 bases identical to TRBD2. Trimming at V came to 10 bases and at J to 4 bases, leaving 8 bases not matched to a gene. Germline CDR1 reads SNHLY; CDR2 reads FYNNEI. The CDR3 is 13 residues long. The CDR3 DNA is TGTGCCACTGCCGGGACTAGCAGTTACGAGCAGTACTTC. It is translated as CATAGTSSYEQYF.

The V and J genes are TRBV20-1 and TRBJ1-5; no clear D gene. The ends were cut back, 3 bases at V and 5 bases at J, with 11 bases in the middle. Germline lookup yields CDR1 DFQATT and CDR2 SNEGSKA (reference sequence). This CDR3 is 13 amino acids long. This CDR3 reads CSARGREYQPQHF. DNA of the CDR3: TGCAGTGCTAGGGGTAGGGAGTATCAGCCCCAGCATTTT.

The chain has TRBV6-5 and TRBJ2-5; 7 nucleotides agree with TRBD1. After removal of 4 bases from V and 5 bases from J, the junction contained 10 bases not matched to a gene. Germline CDR1 MNHEY, CDR2 SVGAGI. This CDR3 spans 15 amino acids. CDR3 amino acids: CASSLLTGSWETQYF. CDR3 nucleotides: TGTGCCAGCAGTTTGCTGACAGGGTCATGGGAGACCCAGTACTTC.

This clonotype has ten or more counts. V and J are TRBV11-2 and TRBJ2-3, with a weak D call TRBD2 (6 bases). CDR1 is SGHAT, CDR2 FQNNGV, per germline. Trimming left V 3 bases short and J 4 bases short, with 11 bases between. CDR3 length equals 14 residues. The CDR3 sequence is CASSFRSGPDTQYF. The CDR3 DNA sequence: TGTGCCAGCAGCTTCCGTAGCGGCCCAGATACGCAGTATTTT.

This clonotype has at least ten counts. The chain joins TRBV29-1 to TRBJ2-2; a possible D gene is TRBD2 (6 bases). V shed 4 bases and J shed 6 bases, with 9 bases lying between them. The CDR3 is 12 residues long. Germline assignment: CDR1 SQVTM and CDR2 ANQGSEA. CDR3 sequence reads: CSVVPGAGELFF. The CDR3, as DNA: TGCAGCGTTGTCCCGGGGGCCGGGGAGCTGTTTTTT.

This clonotype occurred a few times. V usage is TRBV7-8 and J usage is TRBJ2-5; D possibly corresponds to TRBD1 (6 bases). This CDR3 contains 18 residues. Germline V gene sequence: CDR1 SGHVS, CDR2 FQNEAQ. With 6 bases removed from V and 0 bases from J, the gap between germline ends came to 23 bases. DNA for the CDR3: TGTGCCAGCAGGCGAATCCGCCAGACAGGCCAGTACCAAGAGACCCAGTACTTC. Its protein is CASRRIRQTGQYQETQYF.

This clonotype was seen a handful of times. The chain employs TRBV27 and TRBJ1-1; 7 nucleotides agree with TRBD1. Losses at the gene ends were 3 bases for V and 4 bases for J; bases not matched to a gene: 5. Germline V CDR1 and CDR2: MNHEY, SMNVEV (reference sequence). The CDR3 spans 14 residues. Here the CDR3 reads CASSFRGEATEAFF. The CDR3 nucleotides are TGTGCCAGCAGTTTCAGGGGGGAGGCCACTGAAGCTTTCTTT.

This chain uses TRBV5-1 with TRBJ1-2; TRBD1 agrees at 9 bases. The germline V gene has CDR1 SGHRS and CDR2 YFSETQ. After removal of 6 bases from V and 4 bases from J, the junction contained 10 bases not matched to a gene. The CDR3 is 15 residues long. CDR3 DNA: TGCGCCAGCAACACCGGGACAGGGATCGTCTATGGCTACACCTTC. Residues: CASNTGTGIVYGYTF.

This clonotype was found a few times. The V and J genes are TRBV7-2 and TRBJ1-4; D is uncertain. The CDR3 covers 15 residues. V was pared by 6 bases and J by 0 bases, with 11 bases between. Germline-derived CDR1 and CDR2 are SGHTA and FQGNSA. The CDR3 DNA sequence: TGTGCCAGCAGTCCGCCGGCGACAACTAATGAAAAACTGTTTTTT. Translation: CASSPPATTNEKLFF.

A few counts support this clonotype. The chain combines TRBV4-1 with TRBJ2-3, with no clear D. The CDR3 runs 13 residues. Germline CDR1 MGHRA, CDR2 YSYEKL. V was trimmed by 4 bases and J by 8 bases, leaving 13 bases between them. CDR3 coding DNA: TGCGCCAGCAGCCTACCCACGACGAGTACGCAGTATTTT. Its translation is CASSLPTTSTQYF.

This clonotype was counted at least ten times. The V and J genes are TRBV28 and TRBJ1-1, with TRBD1 as a possible D gene (5 bases). The CDR3 is 15 amino acids. The V and J ends lost 6 bases and 6 bases respectively, with 20 bases between them. Germline CDR1 is MDHEN and CDR2 is SYDVKM. The CDR3 region is CASSPPDSESAEAFF. CDR3 nucleotides: TGTGCCAGCAGCCCTCCCGACAGTGAATCGGCTGAAGCTTTCTTT. The full variable domain, in which reference TRBV28 and TRBJ1-1 provide the parts outside the CDR3, is DVKVTQSSRYLVKRTGEKVFLECVQDMDHENMFWYRQDPGLGLRLIYFSYDVKMKEKGDIPEGYSVSREKKERFSLILESASTNQTSMYLCASSPPDSESAEAFFGQGTRLTVV.

The chain has TRBV6-5 and TRBJ1-5; 9 bases are a match to TRBD1. This CDR3 has 14 amino acids. Trimming took 3 bases from V and 5 from J; bases not matched to a gene: 2. Germline CDR1 and CDR2: MNHEY and SVGAGI. DNA of the CDR3: TGTGCCAGCAGTTATCGGACAGGGGATCAGCCCCAGCATTTT. It translates to CASSYRTGDQPQHF.

This clonotype appeared a few times. The gene calls are TRBV25-1 and TRBJ2-1; possibly TRBD2 for D (5 bases). Germline V CDR1 and CDR2: MGHDK, SYGVNS. Trimming removed 4 bases at V and 5 bases at J, with 12 bases between. CDR3 size: 14 residues. The CDR3 DNA is TGTGCCAGCAGTGGCGGACTGGTCCACAATGAGCAGTTCTTC. This sequence encodes CASSGGLVHNEQFF.

In this sample, this clonotype turned up a few times. The rearrangement links TRBV6-2 or TRBV6-3 to TRBJ2-3, with 10 positions matching TRBD2. Germline CDR1 is MNHEY and CDR2 is SVGEGT. After removal of 0 bases from V and 2 bases from J, the junction contained 11 bases not matched to a gene. CDR3 length equals 19 residues. The CDR3 nucleotides are TGTGCCAGCAGTTACTCTGTGCTAGCGGGGGCCGGCGACACAGATACGCAGTATTTT. Its translation is CASSYSVLAGAGDTDTQYF.

The chain links TRBV7-2 to TRBJ2-3, with D unclear. V lost 2 bases, J lost 6 bases, and 18 bases lay in between. In germline, CDR1 is SGHTA, CDR2 FQGNSA. This CDR3 region has 16 residues. In nucleotides, the CDR3 is TGTGCCAGCAGCTTAATGGGTCGTAGGGTTTCTGATACGCAGTATTTT. Translation gives CASSLMGRRVSDTQYF. The full variable domain, rest sourced from reference TRBV7-2 and TRBJ2-3, is GAGVSQSPSNKVTEKGKDVELRCDPISGHTALYWYRQSLGQGLEFLIYFQGNSAPDKSGLPSDRFSAERTGGSVSTLTIQRTQQEDSAVYLCASSLMGRRVSDTQYFGPGTRLTVL.

CDR3 sequence reads: CASILQNTEAFF. CDR3 DNA sequence: TGTGCCAGCATCTTGCAGAACACTGAAGCTTTCTTT. V gene TRBV6-1 combines with J gene TRBJ1-1; no clear D. This CDR3 is 12 amino acids long. Between the trimmed V and J ends, which lost 7 bases and 1 base, there was a span of 7 bases. The germline gives CDR1 MNHNS, CDR2 SASEGT.

The V and J genes are TRBV29-1 and TRBJ1-5; TRBD1 is a possible D gene (5 bases). Germline CDR1 reads SQVTM; CDR2 reads ANQGSEA. Trimming took off 4 bases at V and 2 bases at J, with 12 bases between the two ends. The length of the CDR3 is 14 residues. CDR3 DNA sequence: TGCAGCGTTGCCGGGGCAGGAGGCAATCAGCCCCAGCATTTT. Encoded protein: CSVAGAGGNQPQHF.

This chain uses TRBV29-1 with TRBJ1-5; 8 bases fit TRBD1. The germline V gene has CDR1 SQVTM and CDR2 ANQGSEA. The CDR3 is made up of 13 amino acids. J lost 5 bases, V lost 4 bases, and 4 bases had no gene match. In nucleotides, the CDR3 is TGCAGCGTTGTGGCAGGGGGCCATCAGCCCCAGCATTTT. Its translation is CSVVAGGHQPQHF.

This chain connects TRBV3-1 to TRBJ2-7, with 9 nucleotides matching TRBD2. Germline V gives CDR1 LGHDT, CDR2 YNNKEL (reference sequence). The CDR3 runs to 16 residues. After removal of 1 base from V and 2 bases from J, the junction contained 6 bases not matched to a gene. This CDR3 reads CASSQGSAGGPYEQYF. CDR3 coding DNA: TGTGCCAGCAGCCAAGGTAGTGCGGGAGGGCCCTACGAGCAGTACTTC.

This clonotype has at least ten counts. This rearrangement joins TRBV5-6 to TRBJ2-7, with 9 bases that match TRBD2. The CDR3 has 15 residues. CDR1 is SGHDT, CDR2 YYEEEE, per germline. With 5 bases clipped from V and 1 base from J, the junction kept 7 bases outside the gene matches. CDR3: CASRFGTSLSYEQYF. The CDR3 nucleotides are TGTGCCAGCAGATTCGGGACTAGCCTTTCCTACGAGCAGTACTTC.

This clonotype was counted many times. The J gene is TRBJ2-7, the V gene TRBV30; 8 bases align to TRBD1. The junction had 8 bases not matched to a gene; V was cut back by 4 bases and J by 3 bases. The CDR3 runs 14 residues. Germline V lookup: CDR1 GTSNPN, CDR2 SVGIG (reference sequence). CDR3 in DNA: TGTGCCTGGACTAAAGAAACAGGGGGCTACGAGCAGTACTTC. It specifies CAWTKETGGYEQYF.